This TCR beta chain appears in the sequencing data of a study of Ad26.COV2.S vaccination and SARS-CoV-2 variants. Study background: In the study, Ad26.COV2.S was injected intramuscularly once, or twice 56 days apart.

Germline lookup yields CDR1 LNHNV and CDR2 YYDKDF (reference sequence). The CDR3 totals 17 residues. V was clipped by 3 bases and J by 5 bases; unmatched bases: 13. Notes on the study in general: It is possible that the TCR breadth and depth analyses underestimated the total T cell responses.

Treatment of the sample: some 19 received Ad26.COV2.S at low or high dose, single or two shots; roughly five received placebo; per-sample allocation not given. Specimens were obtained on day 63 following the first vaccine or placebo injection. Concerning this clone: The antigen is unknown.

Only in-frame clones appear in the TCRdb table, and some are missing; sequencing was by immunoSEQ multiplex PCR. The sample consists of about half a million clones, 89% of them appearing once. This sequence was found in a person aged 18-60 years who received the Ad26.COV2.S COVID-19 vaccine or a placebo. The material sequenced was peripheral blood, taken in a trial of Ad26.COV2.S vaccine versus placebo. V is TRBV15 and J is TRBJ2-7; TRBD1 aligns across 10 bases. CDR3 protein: CATSSPTLRDRGHEQYF. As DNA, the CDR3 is TGTGCCACCAGCAGCCCTACCCTTCGGGACAGGGGCCACGAGCAGTACTTC.